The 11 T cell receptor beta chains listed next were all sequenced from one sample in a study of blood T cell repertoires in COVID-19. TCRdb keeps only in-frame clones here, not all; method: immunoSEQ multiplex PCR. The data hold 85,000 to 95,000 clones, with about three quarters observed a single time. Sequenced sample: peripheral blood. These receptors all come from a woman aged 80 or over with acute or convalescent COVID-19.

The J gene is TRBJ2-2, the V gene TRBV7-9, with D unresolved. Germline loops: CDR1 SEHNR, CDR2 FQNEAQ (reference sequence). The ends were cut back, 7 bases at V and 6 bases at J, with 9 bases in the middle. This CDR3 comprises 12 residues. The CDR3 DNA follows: TGTGCCAGCACTTCGGCGGCCGGGGAGCTGTTTTTT. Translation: CASTSAAGELFF.

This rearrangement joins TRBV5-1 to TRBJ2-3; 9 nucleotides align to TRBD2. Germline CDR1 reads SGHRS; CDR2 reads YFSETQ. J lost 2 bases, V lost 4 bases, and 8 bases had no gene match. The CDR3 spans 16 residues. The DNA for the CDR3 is TGCGCCAGCAGCCAAATAGCGGGGGACCACACAGATACGCAGTATTTT. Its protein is CASSQIAGDHTDTQYF.

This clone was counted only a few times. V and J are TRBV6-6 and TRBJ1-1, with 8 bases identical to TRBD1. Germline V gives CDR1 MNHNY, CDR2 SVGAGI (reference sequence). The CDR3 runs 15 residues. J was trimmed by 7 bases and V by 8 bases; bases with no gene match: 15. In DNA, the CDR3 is TGTGCCAGCGGAAAGGTTGGGACAGGTGCTATTGAAGCTTTCTTT. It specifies CASGKVGTGAIEAFF.

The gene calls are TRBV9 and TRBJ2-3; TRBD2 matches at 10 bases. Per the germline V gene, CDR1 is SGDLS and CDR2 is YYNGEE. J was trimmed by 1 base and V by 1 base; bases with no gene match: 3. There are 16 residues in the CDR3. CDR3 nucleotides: TGTGCCAGCAGCGTATCCCTAGCGGGGGGCACAGATACGCAGTATTTT. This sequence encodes CASSVSLAGGTDTQYF.

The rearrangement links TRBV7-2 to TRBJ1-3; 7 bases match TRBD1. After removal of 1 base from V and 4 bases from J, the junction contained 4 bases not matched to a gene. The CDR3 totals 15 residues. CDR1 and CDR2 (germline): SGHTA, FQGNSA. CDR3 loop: CASSLEGARGNTIYF. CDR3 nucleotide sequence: TGTGCCAGCAGCTTAGAGGGGGCGCGAGGAAACACCATATATTTT. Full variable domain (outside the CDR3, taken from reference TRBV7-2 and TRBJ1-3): GAGVSQSPSNKVTEKGKDVELRCDPISGHTALYWYRQSLGQGLEFLIYFQGNSAPDKSGLPSDRFSAERTGGSVSTLTIQRTQQEDSAVYLCASSLEGARGNTIYFGEGSWLTVV.

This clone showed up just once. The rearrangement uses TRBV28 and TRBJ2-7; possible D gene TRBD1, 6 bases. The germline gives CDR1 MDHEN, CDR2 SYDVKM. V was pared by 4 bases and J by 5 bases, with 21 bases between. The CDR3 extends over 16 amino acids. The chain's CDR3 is CASSSPTLFNRDEQYF. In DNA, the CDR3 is TGTGCCAGCAGTTCGCCTACCTTATTCAACAGGGACGAGCAGTACTTC.

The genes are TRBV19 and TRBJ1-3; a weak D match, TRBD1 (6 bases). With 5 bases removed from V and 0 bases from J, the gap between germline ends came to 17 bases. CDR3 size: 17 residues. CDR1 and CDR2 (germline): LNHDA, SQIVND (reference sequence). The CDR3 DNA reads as TGTGCCAGTAGTTCTTCCGACAGGACCTCCTCTGGAAACACCATATATTTT. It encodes CASSSSDRTSSGNTIYF.

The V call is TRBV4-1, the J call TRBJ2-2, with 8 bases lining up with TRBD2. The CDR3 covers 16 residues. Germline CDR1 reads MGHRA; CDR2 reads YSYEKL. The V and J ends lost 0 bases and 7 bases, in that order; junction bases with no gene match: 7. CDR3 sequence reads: CASSQDRAAGGGELFF. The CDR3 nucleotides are TGCGCCAGCAGCCAAGATCGAGCTGCGGGGGGCGGGGAGCTGTTTTTT.

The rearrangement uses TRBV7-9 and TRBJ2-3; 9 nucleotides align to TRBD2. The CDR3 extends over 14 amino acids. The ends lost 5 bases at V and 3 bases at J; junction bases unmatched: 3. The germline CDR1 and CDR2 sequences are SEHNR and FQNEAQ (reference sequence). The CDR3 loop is CASSATSGTDTQYF. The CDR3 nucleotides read TGTGCCAGCAGCGCGACTAGCGGTACAGATACGCAGTATTTT.

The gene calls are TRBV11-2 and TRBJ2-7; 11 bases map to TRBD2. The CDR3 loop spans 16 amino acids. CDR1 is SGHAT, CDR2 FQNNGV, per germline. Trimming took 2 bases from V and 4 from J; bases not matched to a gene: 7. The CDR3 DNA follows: TGTGCCAGCAGCTTACCGTATAGCGGGGGGGCGTACGAGCAGTACTTC. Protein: CASSLPYSGGAYEQYF.

CDR3 DNA: TGTGCCAGTAGTATAGGCCCAGGGGGTAGCTATGGCTACACCTTC. Protein product: CASSIGPGGSYGYTF. The chain couples TRBV19 to TRBJ1-2, with TRBD1 matching 7 bases. CDR3 length: 15 residues. J was trimmed by 4 bases and V by 1 base; bases with no gene match: 6. Germline V lookup: CDR1 LNHDA, CDR2 SQIVND (reference sequence).